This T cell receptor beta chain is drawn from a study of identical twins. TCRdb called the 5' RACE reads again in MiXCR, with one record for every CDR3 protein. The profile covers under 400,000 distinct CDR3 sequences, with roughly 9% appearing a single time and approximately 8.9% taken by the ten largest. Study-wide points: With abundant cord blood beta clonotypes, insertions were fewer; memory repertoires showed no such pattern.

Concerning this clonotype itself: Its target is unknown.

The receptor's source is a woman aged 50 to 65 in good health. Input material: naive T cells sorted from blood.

CDR3 nucleotides: TGCGCCAGCAGCCCAAGGGAGGGCCGTCGTCAGTTCTTC. Its translation is CASSPREGRRQFF. The chain combines TRBV5-1 with TRBJ2-1; the match to TRBD2 covers 7 bases. There are 13 residues in the CDR3. Germline CDR1 reads SGHRS; CDR2 reads YFSETQ. V was pared by 4 bases and J by 13 bases, with 11 bases of the junction left unmatched.